This T cell receptor beta chain was sequenced in a study of T cell repertoires in cytomegalovirus infection. Overall study: Through public TCR beta signatures, both CMV infection and matching HLA type were indicated. Whole-study results and caveats: Using cumulative public TCR beta family frequency, the authors identified those who carried CMV together with the relevant HLA. HLA-C-restricted CMV clonotypes gave the most frequent clonotype in two of eight donors.

Germline V lookup: CDR1 MNHEY, CDR2 SVGEGT. Deletions cut 6 bases from V and 0 bases from J, with 15 bases between. The CDR3 runs to 16 residues. This clonotype has a count of ten or more. The antigen is not known. Using its own MiXCR run on the reads, TCRdb lists one record per CDR3 protein. This sample has 200,000 or so distinct CDR3 sequences, with 25% to 30% found just once. The sequence was collected from a human donor in good health (CMV status not recorded). Some clones in this sample may be carry-over from other donors' samples. The V and J genes are TRBV6-2 or TRBV6-3 and TRBJ1-5, with D possibly being TRBD1 (6 bases). Sequencing input: PBMCs. The CDR3 spells CASRQQGTDSNQPQHF. Here the CDR3 DNA reads TGTGCCAGCAGACAACAGGGAACAGATAGCAATCAGCCCCAGCATTTT.